A single sample gave rise to the 23 T cell receptor beta chains below, sequenced in a study of shared clonotypes between healthy human individuals. Selected positively for CCR7 and CD45RO-negative, naive CD8 cells excluded terminally differentiated effector memory CD45RA+ cells. Libraries were prepared by immunoSEQ multiplex PCR; TCRdb keeps only in-frame clonotypes and omits some of them. This table has hundreds of thousands of clones, about 95% appearing once. Sequences were obtained from naive CD8+ T cells sorted from blood. The receptors derive from a woman between 25 and 40 years old in good health.

The chain is built from TRBV4-1 and TRBJ2-7, with D perhaps TRBD1 (6 bases). The V gene lost 0 bases and the J gene lost 4 bases, with 13 bases spanning the gap. CDR1 is MGHRA and CDR2 is YSYEKL in the germline V gene. This CDR3 is 15 amino acids long. The CDR3 reads CASSQDHTGLYEQYF. The CDR3 region has the DNA TGCGCCAGCAGCCAAGATCACACAGGGTTGTACGAGCAGTACTTC.

This chain joins TRBV11-2 and TRBJ2-7; TRBD2 aligns across 12 bases. V was pared by 2 bases and J by 5 bases, with 7 bases of the junction left unmatched. Germline CDR1 reads SGHAT; CDR2 reads FQNNGV. CDR3 length: 16 amino acids. The CDR3 sequence: CASSLRLAGARDEQYF. Written as DNA, the CDR3 is TGTGCCAGCAGCTTAAGACTAGCGGGAGCACGGGACGAGCAGTACTTC.

This rearrangement joins TRBV5-1 to TRBJ2-3; D gene unclear. V dropped 3 bases and J dropped 7 bases, with 9 bases sitting between them. This CDR3 is 12 amino acids long. Germline V gene lookup returns CDR1 SGHRS and CDR2 YFSETQ. CDR3 sequence (DNA): TGCGCCAGCAGCTCACCGGAAAATACGCAGTATTTT. Translated, it gives CASSSPENTQYF.

The V call is TRBV5-4, the J call TRBJ2-5; D is unresolved. CDR3 length equals 13 residues. V lost 5 bases, J lost 3 bases, and 11 bases lay in between. The germline gives CDR1 SGHNT, CDR2 YYREEE (reference sequence). The CDR3 bases are TGTGCCAGCAGGTTTTGGGAAAAAGAGACCCAGTACTTC. This encodes CASRFWEKETQYF.

The J gene is TRBJ2-7, the V gene TRBV5-6, with 10 bases lining up with TRBD2. The CDR3 has 14 residues. V was pared by 2 bases and J by 5 bases, with 4 bases of the junction left unmatched. CDR1 is SGHDT, CDR2 YYEEEE, per germline. CDR3 nucleotides: TGTGCCAGCAGCTTTGCTAGCGGGAGCCACGAGCAGTACTTC. Amino acid sequence: CASSFASGSHEQYF.

This chain connects TRBV11-2 to TRBJ2-2; TRBD2 aligns across 9 bases. The ends lost 1 base at V and 3 bases at J; junction bases unmatched: 9. CDR1 and CDR2 (germline): SGHAT, FQNNGV. The CDR3 is 18 amino acids. The CDR3 DNA sequence: TGTGCCAGCAGCTTAGGATATAGCGGGAGTCGGGACACCGGGGAGCTGTTTTTT. Its protein product is CASSLGYSGSRDTGELFF.

As to this clone: This CDR3 is also generated by other DNA sequences in the sample. The chain couples TRBV5-4 to TRBJ2-5; D uncertain. CDR3 length: 13 amino acids. With 2 bases removed from V and 3 bases from J, the gap between germline ends came to 8 bases. Germline CDR1 and CDR2: SGHNT and YYREEE (reference sequence). CDR3 region: CASSFPEEETQYF. In DNA form, the CDR3 reads TGTGCCAGCAGCTTTCCAGAGGAAGAGACCCAGTACTTC.

On this clone: The sample carries other DNA sequences with the same CDR3. The chain uses TRBV19 and TRBJ2-7; TRBD2 might be the D (6 bases). The CDR3 is 13 residues long. V was pared by 3 bases and J by 2 bases, with 8 bases between. The germline CDR1 and CDR2 sequences are LNHDA and SQIVND (reference sequence). For the CDR3, the DNA is TGTGCCAGTAGTATGGGACTGGCCTACGAGCAGTACTTC. Protein: CASSMGLAYEQYF.

The chain couples TRBV18 to TRBJ1-1; D ambiguous. CDR3 length: 16 residues. In germline, CDR1 is KGHSH, CDR2 LQKENI. Trimming cost V 3 bases and J 3 bases, with 17 bases left between them. This chain's CDR3 is CASSPTLGGSYTEAFF. The DNA of the CDR3 is TGTGCCAGCTCACCGACCCTAGGAGGTTCTTACACTGAAGCTTTCTTT.

The chain has TRBV28 and TRBJ1-3; possible D gene TRBD1, 5 bases. The CDR3 is 16 amino acids. Trimming took 5 bases from V and 0 from J, leaving 14 bases between them. The germline V gene encodes CDR1 MDHEN and CDR2 SYDVKM. CDR3 DNA: TGTGCCAGCAGTGACGCGTGGACAAACTCTGGAAACACCATATATTTT. It translates to CASSDAWTNSGNTIYF.

This chain links TRBV4-1 with TRBJ1-1; D is unclear. Trimming shortened V by 1 base and J by 1 base, and 7 bases separated the two germline ends. This CDR3 has 14 residues. Germline CDR1 reads MGHRA; CDR2 reads YSYEKL. CDR3 DNA sequence: TGCGCCAGCAGCCAAGGGGATTCGAACACTGAAGCTTTCTTT. It encodes CASSQGDSNTEAFF.

The gene calls are TRBV30 and TRBJ2-7; tentatively, D is TRBD1 (5 bases). This CDR3 spans 14 amino acids. Looked up from germline, CDR1 is GTSNPN and CDR2 is SVGIG (reference sequence). Trimming took off 2 bases at V and 2 bases at J, with 13 bases between the two ends. The CDR3 DNA reads TGTGCCTGGAGTTCGCATGACAGCCCCTACGAGCAGTACTTC. Amino acid sequence: CAWSSHDSPYEQYF.

The chain joins TRBV9 to TRBJ1-1, with TRBD1 identical over 8 bases. Unmatched junction bases numbered 4, after V lost 0 bases and J lost 9 bases. This CDR3 spans 13 amino acids. Germline loops: CDR1 SGDLS, CDR2 YYNGEE. CDR3 loop: CASSVEGQGQAFF. The CDR3 DNA sequence: TGTGCCAGCAGCGTAGAAGGACAGGGACAAGCTTTCTTT. Filled out from reference TRBV9 and TRBJ1-1, the complete variable domain reads DSGVTQTPKHLITATGQRVTLRCSPRSGDLSVYWYQQSLDQGLQFLIQYYNGEERAKGNILERFSAQQFPDLHSELNLSSLELGDSALYFCASSVEGQGQAFFGQGTRLTVV.

V gene TRBV27 combines with J gene TRBJ2-7, with D possibly called TRBD1 or TRBD2 (5 bases each). Germline CDR1 MNHEY, CDR2 SMNVEV (reference sequence). The CDR3 sequence is 17 residues long. Trimming shortened V by 3 bases and J by 2 bases, and 20 bases separated the two germline ends. CDR3 nucleotides: TGTGCCAGCAGTTTTCAGGGAAGTAACGGGAAGCCCTACGAGCAGTACTTC. This translates into CASSFQGSNGKPYEQYF.

The count of this clone is one. The rearrangement joins TRBV28 to TRBJ1-5, with D possibly being TRBD1 (5 bases). The V gene lost 3 bases and the J gene lost 11 bases, with 17 bases spanning the gap. In germline, CDR1 is MDHEN, CDR2 SYDVKM. The length of the CDR3 is 14 residues. The CDR3 reads CASSFVRQLPAQHF. CDR3 in DNA: TGTGCCAGCAGTTTTGTCAGACAGTTACCAGCCCAGCATTTT.

The J gene is TRBJ1-1, the V gene TRBV5-3, with D tentatively TRBD1 (6 bases). TRBV5-3 is given ORF status, its function remaining uncertain. Trimming removed 10 bases at V and 2 bases at J, with 15 bases between. There are 13 residues in the CDR3. This chain's CDR3 is CALSGHLNTEAFF. The CDR3, as DNA: TGTGCCTTGTCGGGACACCTAAACACTGAAGCTTTCTTT.

The CDR3 DNA is TGTGCCAGCAGTGACCAGACCTCCTACGAGCAGTACTTC. It encodes CASSDQTSYEQYF. The rearrangement uses TRBV2 and TRBJ2-7; D is unclear. CDR3 length equals 13 residues. The V gene lost 3 bases and the J gene lost 0 bases, with 6 bases spanning the gap. Per the germline V gene, CDR1 is SNHLY and CDR2 is FYNNEI. The full variable domain, completed using reference TRBV2 and TRBJ2-7, is EPEVTQTPSHQVTQMGQEVILRCVPISNHLYFYWYRQILGQKVEFLVSFYNNEISEKSEIFDDQFSVERPDGSNFTLKIRSTKLEDSAMYFCASSDQTSYEQYFGPGTRLTVT.

The chain employs TRBV27 and TRBJ1-1; tentatively, D is TRBD1 (5 bases). Germline CDR1 and CDR2: MNHEY and SMNVEV (reference sequence). Deletions cut 6 bases from V and 1 base from J, with 12 bases between. The CDR3 length is 14 residues. The CDR3 DNA is TGTGCCAGCAGGACTCCTGGGGGGAACACTGAAGCTTTCTTT. As protein: CASRTPGGNTEAFF.

The chain carries TRBV19 and TRBJ1-1, with TRBD1 matching over 9 bases. Germline CDR1 is LNHDA and CDR2 is SQIVND (reference sequence). The CDR3 extends over 14 amino acids. Trimming removed 8 bases from V and 5 bases from J; junction bases left unmatched: 9. The CDR3 coding sequence is TGTGCCAGTCGATACAGGGGGCGAGAGACTGAAGCTTTCTTT. Its protein is CASRYRGRETEAFF.

The gene calls are TRBV27 and TRBJ2-7; 7 bases match TRBD1. V shed 2 bases and J 3 bases; nucleotides not matched to a gene: 4. This CDR3 has 14 residues. Germline CDR1 MNHEY, CDR2 SMNVEV (reference sequence). The CDR3 here is CASSLTGQIYEQYF. CDR3 nucleotides: TGTGCCAGCAGTTTAACGGGACAGATCTACGAGCAGTACTTC.

V is TRBV19 and J is TRBJ2-7, with no clear D. The CDR3 length is 14 residues. Germline CDR1 is LNHDA and CDR2 is SQIVND (reference sequence). V was clipped by 0 bases and J by 2 bases, with 8 bases between them. In nucleotides, the CDR3 is TGTGCCAGTAGTATAGATGGTATCGCCTACGAGCAGTACTTC. As protein: CASSIDGIAYEQYF.

The chain has TRBV2 and TRBJ1-5; TRBD1 might be the D (5 bases). V dropped 3 bases and J dropped 7 bases, with 13 bases sitting between them. The CDR3 sequence is 14 residues long. Germline V gives CDR1 SNHLY, CDR2 FYNNEI. CDR3 protein: CASSDWGWYQPQHF. In DNA form, the CDR3 reads TGTGCCAGCAGTGACTGGGGGTGGTACCAGCCCCAGCATTTT.

The CDR3 here is CASTEQGASYNEQFF. In nucleotides, the CDR3 is TGTGCCAGTACAGAACAGGGGGCCTCCTACAATGAGCAGTTCTTC. V gene TRBV13 combines with J gene TRBJ2-1; TRBD1 matches 9 bases. Germline assignment: CDR1 PRHDT and CDR2 FYEKMQ (reference sequence). The CDR3 is made up of 15 amino acids. The V segment lost 9 bases and the J segment 0 bases; nucleotides outside the gene matches: 6.